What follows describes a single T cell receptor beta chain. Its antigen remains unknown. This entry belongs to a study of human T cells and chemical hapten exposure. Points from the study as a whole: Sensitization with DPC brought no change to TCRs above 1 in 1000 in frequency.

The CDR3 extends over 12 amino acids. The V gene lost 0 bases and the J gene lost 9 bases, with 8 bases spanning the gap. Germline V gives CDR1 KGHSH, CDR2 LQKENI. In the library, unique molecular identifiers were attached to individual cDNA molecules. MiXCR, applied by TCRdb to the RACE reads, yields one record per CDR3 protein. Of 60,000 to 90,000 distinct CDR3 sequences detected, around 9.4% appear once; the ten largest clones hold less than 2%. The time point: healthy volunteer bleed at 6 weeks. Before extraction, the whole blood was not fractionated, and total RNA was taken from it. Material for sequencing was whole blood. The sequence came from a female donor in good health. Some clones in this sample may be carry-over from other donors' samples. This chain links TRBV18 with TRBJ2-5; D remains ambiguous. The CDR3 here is CASSPPSGPQYF. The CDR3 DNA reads TGTGCCAGCTCACCACCGTCCGGGCCCCAGTACTTC.